The 10 T cell receptor beta chains reported below all come from one sample, sequenced in a study of shared clonotypes between healthy human individuals. Data came from immunoSEQ multiplex PCR; TCRdb stores just in-frame clones and leaves some out. Seen here are roughly 2.5 million clones, roughly 92% observed once, and the top ten hold more than 0.12%. The specimen sequenced was naive CD4+ T cells sorted from blood. Indicated subset: CD45RA+ positively selected. The origin of the receptors is a man younger than 30 in good health.

For this clone: Different DNA sequences within this sample yield the same CDR3. The chain employs TRBV29-1 and TRBJ2-1, with D unresolved. Germline CDR1 is SQVTM and CDR2 is ANQGSEA. This CDR3 has 13 amino acids. The germline V and J ends were trimmed by 1 base and 0 bases, with 4 bases remaining between them. CDR3 loop: CSVEASSYNEQFF. The CDR3 nucleotides read TGCAGCGTTGAAGCAAGCTCCTACAATGAGCAGTTCTTC.

The chain has TRBV28 and TRBJ1-1; perhaps TRBD1 as D (6 bases). This CDR3 contains 16 residues. The germline gives CDR1 MDHEN, CDR2 SYDVKM. V was cut by 4 bases and J by 0 bases, with 15 bases left in between. The CDR3 loop is CASSSQGRGVNTEAFF. The CDR3 region has the DNA TGTGCCAGCAGTTCTCAGGGGCGGGGGGTGAACACTGAAGCTTTCTTT.

The chain joins TRBV7-9 to TRBJ2-1; 8 bases align to TRBD1. V lost 5 bases to trimming and J lost 5 bases; unmatched junction nucleotides: 8. In germline, CDR1 is SEHNR, CDR2 FQNEAQ (reference sequence). The CDR3 covers 15 residues. This CDR3 reads CASSLRGQGDNEQFF. DNA of the CDR3: TGTGCCAGCAGCCTCAGGGGGCAGGGGGACAATGAGCAGTTCTTC.

The chain has TRBV5-4 and TRBJ1-3; D gene ambiguous. Germline CDR1 SGHNT, CDR2 YYREEE (reference sequence). This CDR3 contains 15 residues. Trimming cost V 5 bases and J 0 bases, with 12 bases left between them. Here the CDR3 reads CASRPDTSSGNTIYF. The CDR3, as DNA: TGTGCCAGCAGGCCTGACACGTCCTCTGGAAACACCATATATTTT.

The chain recombines TRBV9 with TRBJ1-1, with no clear D. Germline values: CDR1 SGDLS, CDR2 YYNGEE. There are 14 residues in the CDR3. The V gene lost 2 bases and the J gene lost 0 bases, with 8 bases spanning the gap. The CDR3 DNA reads TGTGCCAGCAGCGTCCACGTTGTGAACACTGAAGCTTTCTTT. Encoded protein: CASSVHVVNTEAFF.

This chain links TRBV2 with TRBJ1-2, with TRBD1 as a possible D gene (5 bases). V was clipped by 8 bases and J by 0 bases, with 13 bases between them. Germline V gives CDR1 SNHLY, CDR2 FYNNEI. The CDR3 covers 14 residues. The chain's CDR3 is CASPGPRANYGYTF. In DNA, the CDR3 is TGTGCCAGCCCGGGACCAAGAGCTAACTATGGCTACACCTTC.

J is TRBJ2-2 and V is TRBV10-3; 14 nucleotides line up with TRBD2. V lost 10 bases and J lost 5; bases outside the gene matches: 3. Germline loops: CDR1 ENHRY, CDR2 SYGVKD. The CDR3 is 14 amino acids. The CDR3 loop reads CATGLAGGTGELFF. The CDR3 DNA is TGTGCCACAGGACTAGCGGGGGGAACCGGGGAGCTGTTTTTT.

The CDR3 loop is CASSIQGAYGANVLTF. DNA of the CDR3: TGTGCCAGTAGTATACAGGGGGCGTATGGGGCCAACGTCCTGACTTTC. V gene TRBV19 combines with J gene TRBJ2-6, with TRBD1 matching over 8 bases. The J segment lost 3 bases and the V segment lost 2 bases, leaving 3 bases of the junction unmatched. Germline CDR1 and CDR2: LNHDA and SQIVND (reference sequence). The CDR3 contains 16 residues.

About this clone: The missing conserved phenylalanine or tryptophan at the end of this CDR3 makes a read error likely. The chain employs TRBV28 and TRBJ1-1; 7 nucleotides align to TRBD1. Trimming removed 4 bases from V and 6 bases from J; junction bases left unmatched: 8. This CDR3 spans 14 amino acids. Germline CDR1 reads MDHEN; CDR2 reads SYDVKM. The CDR3 sequence: CASSSQGLNAEAFS. The CDR3 DNA reads as TGTGCCAGCAGTTCACAGGGGCTAAACGCTGAAGCTTTCTCT.

About this clone: Other DNA sequences of this sample code for an identical CDR3. The chain joins TRBV5-1 to TRBJ2-7; no clear D gene. V lost 4 bases and J lost 6, with 8 bases in between. The CDR3 sequence is 11 residues long. The germline gives CDR1 SGHRS, CDR2 YFSETQ. The CDR3 region is CASSTGPEQYF. The DNA for the CDR3 is TGCGCCAGCAGCACTGGCCCCGAGCAGTACTTC.